The rows below give T cell receptor beta chains drawn from one sample of a study of T cells in Graves' hyperthyroidism and ophthalmopathy. In TCRdb, the multiplex PCR reads were re-called with MiXCR into one record per CDR3 protein. Among approximately 520,000 distinct CDR3 sequences listed, approximately 25% were seen once. The sequenced material came from blood. These receptors were obtained from a woman between 25 and 40 years old with Graves' ophthalmopathy. CDR3s include the opening cysteine and the closing phenylalanine or tryptophan. The order of the fields is CDR3 protein, CDR3 DNA, J gene, V gene, D gene, clone size. D genes are given only for firm matches. A row's size may be missing; if present it is once, few, many or a size class.

CASSVDRTPLGPQHF TGTGCCAGCAGTGTGGATCGGACTCCATTAGGGCCCCAGCATTTT TRBJ1-5 TRBV2 NA few
CASSPRQGGSDTQYF TGTGCCAGCAGTCCCCGACAGGGGGGTAGCGATACGCAGTATTTT TRBJ2-3 TRBV27 TRBD1 NA
CASSPRTGDDGYTF TGTGCCAGCTCTCCTCGGACAGGGGATGATGGCTACACCTTC TRBJ1-2 TRBV18 TRBD1 few
CASSVEVAGETQYF TGTGCCAGCAGCGTAGAAGTGGCCGGGGAGACCCAGTACTTC TRBJ2-5 TRBV9 NA NA
CASSLNLQGQGGYTF TGTGCCAGCAGTTTAAACCTCCAGGGACAAGGAGGCTACACCTTC TRBJ1-2 TRBV27 NA many
CATSRDGSYGYTF TGTGCCACCAGCAGAGATGGATCCTATGGCTACACCTTC TRBJ1-2 TRBV15 NA NA
CASSQGGFGNQPQHF TGCGCCAGCAGCCAAGGGGGGTTTGGCAATCAGCCCCAGCATTTT TRBJ1-5 TRBV4-1 NA many
CASSLEPGGEAFF TGCGCCAGCAGCTTGGAGCCGGGCGGTGAAGCTTTCTTT TRBJ1-1 TRBV5-1 NA NA
CASSEGRGTGGLGYTF TGTGCCAGCAGTGAAGGCCGTGGGACAGGGGGCCTAGGCTACACCTTC TRBJ1-2 TRBV6-1 TRBD1 NA
CASRTGAQETQYF TGTGCCAGTAGGACAGGGGCCCAAGAGACCCAGTACTTC TRBJ2-5 TRBV6-1 TRBD1 many
CASSEPGGNQPQHF TGTGCCAGCAGTGAGCCGGGTGGCAATCAGCCCCAGCATTTT TRBJ1-5 TRBV2 NA many
CASRLTDEQYF TGTGCCAGCAGGTTGACGGACGAGCAGTACTTC TRBJ2-7 TRBV6-1 NA NA
CASSPTGLTPIAKNIQYF TGTGCCAGCAGCCCTACAGGACTGACCCCCATAGCCAAAAACATTCAGTACTTC TRBJ2-4 TRBV6-1 NA many
CASSLAGQLSGYTF TGCGCCAGCAGCTTGGCCGGACAGTTGAGCGGCTACACCTTC TRBJ1-2 TRBV5-1 NA many
CASSFPRGATQYF TGTGCCAGCAGTTTCCCGCGGGGAGCGACGCAGTATTTT TRBJ2-3 TRBV12-3/TRBV12-4 NA many
CSVAFIVNTEAFF TGCAGCGTTGCTTTTATAGTGAACACTGAAGCTTTCTTT TRBJ1-1 TRBV29-1 NA NA
CAWEKTGGNTEAFF TGTGCCTGGGAGAAAACAGGGGGGAACACTGAAGCTTTCTTT TRBJ1-1 TRBV30 TRBD1 many
CASSPHRDVKNIQYF TGTGCCAGCAGTCCCCACAGGGATGTCAAAAACATTCAGTACTTC TRBJ2-4 TRBV12-3/TRBV12-4 NA many
CATSNKTVMNTEAFF TGTGCCACCAGCAACAAGACAGTCATGAACACTGAAGCTTTCTTT TRBJ1-1 TRBV15 NA many
CASSPRDDRAAIETQYF TGTGCCAGCAGCCCCAGAGACGACAGGGCGGCGATAGAGACCCAGTACTTC TRBJ2-5 TRBV28 TRBD1 many
CASSLTGVASETQYF TGTGCCAGCAGTTTAACAGGGGTAGCAAGTGAGACCCAGTACTTC TRBJ2-5 TRBV28 TRBD1 NA
CASSSWQGGEQYF TGTGCCAGTAGTAGTTGGCAGGGAGGCGAGCAGTACTTC TRBJ2-7 TRBV19 NA NA
CASSRPGGLGGELFF TGTGCCAGCAGCCGGCCAGGAGGCTTGGGCGGGGAGCTGTTTTTT TRBJ2-2 TRBV14 NA many
CASSQDYGALENTEAFF TGTGCCAGCAGCCAAGATTACGGAGCCCTAGAGAACACTGAAGCTTTCTTT TRBJ1-1 TRBV14 NA many
CATAGLYGYTF TGTGCCACAGCGGGGCTCTATGGCTACACCTTC TRBJ1-2 TRBV6-5 NA many
CASSRTANQPQHF TGTGCCAGCAGTCGAACAGCAAATCAGCCCCAGCATTTT TRBJ1-5 TRBV12-3/TRBV12-4 NA many
CSVDYWGRETQYF TGCAGCGTTGATTATTGGGGGCGTGAGACCCAGTACTTC TRBJ2-5 TRBV29-1 NA many
CSVDDRGIEGYTF TGCAGCGTTGATGACAGGGGAATAGAGGGCTACACCTTC TRBJ1-2 TRBV29-1 TRBD1 many